This TCR beta chain was obtained from a study of shared clonotypes between healthy human individuals. To note about this clone: A much larger clonotype is one base distant, so this may be a read error.

Clones were sequenced by immunoSEQ multiplex PCR, and TCRdb holds only the in-frame ones, with some missing. The table lists about 1.1 million clones, 70% to 80% of them singletons. The CDR3 loop spans 11 amino acids. Germline CDR1 reads SGHTA; CDR2 reads FQGNSA. V lost 5 bases to trimming and J lost 0 bases, with 2 bases between them. This clonotype originated in a man aged 18 to 30 in good health. Some clones in this sample may be carry-over from other donors' samples. This chain links TRBV7-2 with TRBJ2-7; no reliable D call. The sample taken for sequencing was memory CD4+ T cells from PBMCs. Subset noted: CD45RA-negative fraction. The CDR3 region has the DNA TGTGCCAGCAGCAACTCCTACGAGCAGTACTTC. Encoded protein: CASSNSYEQYF.